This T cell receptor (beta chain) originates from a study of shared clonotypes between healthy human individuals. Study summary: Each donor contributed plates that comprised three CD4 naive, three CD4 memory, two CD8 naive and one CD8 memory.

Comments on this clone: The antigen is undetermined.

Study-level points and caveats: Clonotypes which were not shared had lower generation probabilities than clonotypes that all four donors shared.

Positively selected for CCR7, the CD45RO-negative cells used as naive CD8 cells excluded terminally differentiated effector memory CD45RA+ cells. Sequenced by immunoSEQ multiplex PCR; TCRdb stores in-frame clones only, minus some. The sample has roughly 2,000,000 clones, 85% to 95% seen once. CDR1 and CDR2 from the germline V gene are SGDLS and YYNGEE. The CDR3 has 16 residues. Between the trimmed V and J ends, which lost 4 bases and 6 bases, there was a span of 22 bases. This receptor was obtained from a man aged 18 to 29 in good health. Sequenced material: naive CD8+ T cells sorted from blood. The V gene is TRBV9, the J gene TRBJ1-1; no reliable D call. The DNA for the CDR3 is TGTGCCAGCAGCCCACCCCGTGAGAATCCCTCCCCTGAAGCTTTCTTT. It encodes CASSPPRENPSPEAFF.